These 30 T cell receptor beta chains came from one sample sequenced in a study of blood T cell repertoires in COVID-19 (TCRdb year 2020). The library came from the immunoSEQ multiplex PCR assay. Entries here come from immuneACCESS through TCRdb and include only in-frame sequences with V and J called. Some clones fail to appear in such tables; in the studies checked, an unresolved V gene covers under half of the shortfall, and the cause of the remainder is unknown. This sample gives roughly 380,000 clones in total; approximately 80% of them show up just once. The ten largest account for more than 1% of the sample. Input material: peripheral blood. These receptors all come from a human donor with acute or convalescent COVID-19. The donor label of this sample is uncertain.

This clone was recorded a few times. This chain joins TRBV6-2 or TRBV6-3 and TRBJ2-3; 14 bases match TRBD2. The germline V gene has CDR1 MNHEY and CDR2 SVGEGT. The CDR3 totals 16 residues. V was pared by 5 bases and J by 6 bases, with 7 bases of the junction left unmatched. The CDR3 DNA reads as TGTGCCAGCAGTGGACTGACTAGCGGGAGGGCTGATACGCAGTATTTT. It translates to CASSGLTSGRADTQYF.

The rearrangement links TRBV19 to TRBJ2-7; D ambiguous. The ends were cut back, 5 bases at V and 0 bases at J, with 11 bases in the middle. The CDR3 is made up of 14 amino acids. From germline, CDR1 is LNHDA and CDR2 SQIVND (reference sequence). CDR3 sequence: CASSSRLRSYEQYF. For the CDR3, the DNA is TGTGCCAGTAGTTCACGACTGCGCTCCTACGAGCAGTACTTC. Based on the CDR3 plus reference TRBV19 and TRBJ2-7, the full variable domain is DGGITQSPKYLFRKEGQNVTLSCEQNLNHDAMYWYRQDPGQGLRLIYYSQIVNDFQKGDIAEGYSVSREKKESFPLTVTSAQKNPTAFYLCASSSRLRSYEQYFGPGTRLTVT.

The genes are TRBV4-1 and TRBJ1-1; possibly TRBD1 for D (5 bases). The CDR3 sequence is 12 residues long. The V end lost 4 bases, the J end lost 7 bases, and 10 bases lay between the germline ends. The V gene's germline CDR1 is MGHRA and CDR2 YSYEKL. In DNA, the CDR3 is TGCGCCAGCAGCCGCGGGACGGATGAAGCTTTCTTT. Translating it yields CASSRGTDEAFF.

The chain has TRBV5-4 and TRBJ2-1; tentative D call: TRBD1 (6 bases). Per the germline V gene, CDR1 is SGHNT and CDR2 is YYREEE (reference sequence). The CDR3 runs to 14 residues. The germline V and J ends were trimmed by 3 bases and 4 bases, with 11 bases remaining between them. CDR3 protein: CASSSRDMYNEQFF. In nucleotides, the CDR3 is TGTGCCAGCAGCTCCCGGGACATGTACAATGAGCAGTTCTTC.

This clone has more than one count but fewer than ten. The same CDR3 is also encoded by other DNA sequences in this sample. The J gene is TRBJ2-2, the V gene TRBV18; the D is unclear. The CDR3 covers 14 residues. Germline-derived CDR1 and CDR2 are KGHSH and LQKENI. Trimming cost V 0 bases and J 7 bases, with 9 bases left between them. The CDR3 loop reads CASSPPRLDGELFF. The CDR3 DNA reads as TGTGCCAGCTCACCACCGAGGCTTGACGGGGAGCTGTTTTTT.

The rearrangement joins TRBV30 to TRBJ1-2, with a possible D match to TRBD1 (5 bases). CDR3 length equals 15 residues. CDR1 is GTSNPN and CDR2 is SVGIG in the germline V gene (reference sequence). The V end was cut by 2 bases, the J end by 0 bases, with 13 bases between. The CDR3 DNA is TGTGCCTGGAGTCTCGGGGGAAGAGCTAACTATGGCTACACCTTC. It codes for CAWSLGGRANYGYTF.

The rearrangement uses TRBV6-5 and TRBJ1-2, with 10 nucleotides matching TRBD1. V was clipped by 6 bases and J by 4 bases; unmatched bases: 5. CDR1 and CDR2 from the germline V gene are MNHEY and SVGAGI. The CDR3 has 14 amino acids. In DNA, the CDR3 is TGTGCCAGCAGAATGGGACAGGGGAGCTATGGCTACACCTTC. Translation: CASRMGQGSYGYTF.

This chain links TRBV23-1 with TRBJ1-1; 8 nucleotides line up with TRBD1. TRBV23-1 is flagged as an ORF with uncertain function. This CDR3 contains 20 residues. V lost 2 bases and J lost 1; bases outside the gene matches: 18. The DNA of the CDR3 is TGCGCCAGCAGTCAAGGCGTCCCAGGGGGCGCATTGGTTTCGAACACTGAAGCTTTCTTT. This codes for CASSQGVPGGALVSNTEAFF.

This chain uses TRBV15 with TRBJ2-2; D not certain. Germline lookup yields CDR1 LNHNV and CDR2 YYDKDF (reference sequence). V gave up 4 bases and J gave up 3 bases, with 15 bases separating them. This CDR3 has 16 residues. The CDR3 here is CATSTRRGYDTGELFF. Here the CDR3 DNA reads TGTGCCACCAGCACGCGGCGAGGCTATGACACCGGGGAGCTGTTTTTT. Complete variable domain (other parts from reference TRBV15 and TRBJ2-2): DAMVIQNPRYQVTQFGKPVTLSCSQTLNHNVMYWYQQKSSQAPKLLFHYYDKDFNNEADTPDNFQSRRPNTSFCFLDIRSPGLGDTAMYLCATSTRRGYDTGELFFGEGSRLTVL.

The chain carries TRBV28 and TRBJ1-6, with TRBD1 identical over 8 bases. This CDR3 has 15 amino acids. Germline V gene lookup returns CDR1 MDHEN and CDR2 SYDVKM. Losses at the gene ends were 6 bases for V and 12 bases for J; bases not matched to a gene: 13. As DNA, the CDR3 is TGTGCCAGCAGATCGACAGGGGACCTAATTAGACCCCTCCACTTT. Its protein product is CASRSTGDLIRPLHF.

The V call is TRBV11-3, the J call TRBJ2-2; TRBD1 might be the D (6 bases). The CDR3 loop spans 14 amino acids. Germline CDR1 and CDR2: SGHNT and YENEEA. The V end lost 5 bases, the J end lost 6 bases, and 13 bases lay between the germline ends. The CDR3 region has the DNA TGTGCCAGCAGCGGAAACAGGGTCGCCGGGGAGCTGTTTTTT. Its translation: CASSGNRVAGELFF.

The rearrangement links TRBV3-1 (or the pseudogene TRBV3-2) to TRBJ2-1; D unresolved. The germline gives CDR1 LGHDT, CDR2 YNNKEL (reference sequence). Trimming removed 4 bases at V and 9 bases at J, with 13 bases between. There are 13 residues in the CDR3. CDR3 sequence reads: CASSPQVESEQFF. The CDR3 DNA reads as TGTGCCAGCAGCCCCCAAGTCGAGAGTGAGCAGTTCTTC.

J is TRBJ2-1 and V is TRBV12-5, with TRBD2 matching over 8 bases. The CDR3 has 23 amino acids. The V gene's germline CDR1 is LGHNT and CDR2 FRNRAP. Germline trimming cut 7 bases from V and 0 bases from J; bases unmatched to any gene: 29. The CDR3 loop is CASAPGVFSGTSPYQSSYNEQFF. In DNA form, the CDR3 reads TGTGCTAGTGCCCCTGGCGTGTTTAGCGGGACATCGCCATACCAGAGCTCCTACAATGAGCAGTTCTTC.

CDR3 DNA: TGTGCCAGCAATGTAAATCAGGGGTTGAGCACTGAAGCTTTCTTT. It encodes CASNVNQGLSTEAFF. The rearrangement links TRBV2 to TRBJ1-1, with TRBD1 as a possible D gene (6 bases). V lost 7 bases and J 4 bases, leaving 19 bases between the germline ends. This CDR3 is built from 15 residues. Germline V gene sequence: CDR1 SNHLY, CDR2 FYNNEI.

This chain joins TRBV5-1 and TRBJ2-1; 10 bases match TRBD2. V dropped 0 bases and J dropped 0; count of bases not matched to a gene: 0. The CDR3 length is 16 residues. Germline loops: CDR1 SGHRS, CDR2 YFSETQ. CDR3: CASSLERGGSYNEQFF. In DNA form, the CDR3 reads TGCGCCAGCAGCTTGGAGCGGGGGGGCTCCTACAATGAGCAGTTCTTC.

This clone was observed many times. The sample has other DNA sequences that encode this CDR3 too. The CDR3 nucleotides read TGTGCCAGCAGAGGACAGGTGGCAAACTATGGCTACACCTTC. Its protein is CASRGQVANYGYTF. The chain is built from TRBV2 and TRBJ1-2; 7 bases fit TRBD1. Germline-derived CDR1 and CDR2 are SNHLY and FYNNEI. The CDR3 extends over 14 amino acids. The trim removed 6 bases at V and 2 bases at J, leaving 6 bases unmatched.

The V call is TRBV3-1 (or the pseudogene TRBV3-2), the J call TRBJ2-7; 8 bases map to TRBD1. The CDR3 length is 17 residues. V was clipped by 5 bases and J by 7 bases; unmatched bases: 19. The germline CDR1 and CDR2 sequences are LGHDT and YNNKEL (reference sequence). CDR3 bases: TGTGCCAGCAGCTCCAGAGGGGCAGGACAGGGTACCGGGGAGCAGTACTTC. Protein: CASSSRGAGQGTGEQYF.

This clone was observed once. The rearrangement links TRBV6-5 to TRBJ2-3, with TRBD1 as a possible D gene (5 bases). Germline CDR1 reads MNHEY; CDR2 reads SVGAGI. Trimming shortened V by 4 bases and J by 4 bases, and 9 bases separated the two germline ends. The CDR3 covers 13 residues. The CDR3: CASSWGGPDTQYF. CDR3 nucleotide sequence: TGTGCCAGCAGTTGGGGCGGACCAGATACGCAGTATTTT.

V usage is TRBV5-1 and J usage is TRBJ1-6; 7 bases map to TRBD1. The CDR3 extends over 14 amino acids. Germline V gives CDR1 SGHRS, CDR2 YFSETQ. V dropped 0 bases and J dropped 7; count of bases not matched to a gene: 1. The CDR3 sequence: CASSLEGQNSPLHF. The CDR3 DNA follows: TGCGCCAGCAGCTTGGAGGGACAGAATTCACCCCTCCACTTT.

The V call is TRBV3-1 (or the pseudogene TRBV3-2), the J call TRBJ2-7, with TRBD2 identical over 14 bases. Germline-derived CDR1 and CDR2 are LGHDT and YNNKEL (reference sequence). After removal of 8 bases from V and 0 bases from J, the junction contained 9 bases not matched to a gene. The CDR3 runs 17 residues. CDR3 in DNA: TGTGCCAGCCTAGGACTAGCGGGAGGCACGAGCTCCTACGAGCAGTACTTC. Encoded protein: CASLGLAGGTSSYEQYF.

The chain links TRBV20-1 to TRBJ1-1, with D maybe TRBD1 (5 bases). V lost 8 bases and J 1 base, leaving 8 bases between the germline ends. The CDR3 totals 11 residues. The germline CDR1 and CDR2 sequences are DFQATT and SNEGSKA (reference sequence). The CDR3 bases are TGCAGTCCGCAGGGGAACACTGAAGCTTTCTTT. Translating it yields CSPQGNTEAFF.

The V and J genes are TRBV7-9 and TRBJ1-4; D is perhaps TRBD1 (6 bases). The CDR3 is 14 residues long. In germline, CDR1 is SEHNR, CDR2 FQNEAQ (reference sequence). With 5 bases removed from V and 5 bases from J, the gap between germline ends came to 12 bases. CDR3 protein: CASSPGTRNEKLFF. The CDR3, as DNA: TGTGCCAGCAGCCCAGGGACAAGGAATGAAAAACTGTTTTTT.

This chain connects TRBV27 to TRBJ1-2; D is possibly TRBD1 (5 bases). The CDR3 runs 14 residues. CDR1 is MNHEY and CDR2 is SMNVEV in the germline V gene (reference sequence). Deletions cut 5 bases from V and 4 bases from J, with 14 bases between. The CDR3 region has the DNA TGTGCCAGCAGTCCCGGGGGAGGAATCTATGGCTACACCTTC. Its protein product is CASSPGGGIYGYTF.

This CDR3 is CASSETRGAFF. CDR3 bases: TGTGCCAGCAGTGAAACCCGGGGAGCTTTCTTT. The V call is TRBV6-1, the J call TRBJ1-1, with D unresolved. Germline CDR1 is MNHNS and CDR2 is SASEGT. V lost 2 bases and J 10 bases, leaving 8 bases between the germline ends. This CDR3 has 11 amino acids.

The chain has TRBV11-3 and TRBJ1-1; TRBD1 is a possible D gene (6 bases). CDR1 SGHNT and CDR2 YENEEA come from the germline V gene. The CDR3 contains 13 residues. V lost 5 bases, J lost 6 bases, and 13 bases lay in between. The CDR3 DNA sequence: TGTGCCAGCAGCCGCCGGGACAAAGCTGAAGCTTTCTTT. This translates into CASSRRDKAEAFF.

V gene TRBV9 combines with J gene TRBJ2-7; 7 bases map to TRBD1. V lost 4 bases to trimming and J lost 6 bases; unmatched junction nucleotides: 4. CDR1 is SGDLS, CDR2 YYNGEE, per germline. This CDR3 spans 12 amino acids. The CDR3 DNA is TGTGCCAGCAGCTCGACAGGGCCCGAGCAGTACTTC. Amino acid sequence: CASSSTGPEQYF.

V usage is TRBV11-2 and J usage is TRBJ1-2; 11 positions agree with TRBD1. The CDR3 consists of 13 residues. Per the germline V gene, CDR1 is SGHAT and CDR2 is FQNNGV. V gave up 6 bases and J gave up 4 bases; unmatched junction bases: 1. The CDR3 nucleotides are TGTGCCAGCAGTGGGACAGGGGGCTATGGCTACACCTTC. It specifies CASSGTGGYGYTF.

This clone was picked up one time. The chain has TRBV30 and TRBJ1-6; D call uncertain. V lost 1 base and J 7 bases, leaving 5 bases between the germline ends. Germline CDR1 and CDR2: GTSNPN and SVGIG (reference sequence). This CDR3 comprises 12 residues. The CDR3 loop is CAWSALNSPLHF. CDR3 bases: TGTGCCTGGAGTGCCTTAAATTCACCCCTCCACTTT.

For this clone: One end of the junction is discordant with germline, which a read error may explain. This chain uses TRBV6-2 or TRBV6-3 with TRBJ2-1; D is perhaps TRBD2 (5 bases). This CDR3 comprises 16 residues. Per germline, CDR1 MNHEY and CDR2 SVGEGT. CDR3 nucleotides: TGTGCCGGCAGCGCCCTAGCCATAGCAGTCTACAATGAGCAGTTCTTC. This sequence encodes CAGSALAIAVYNEQFF.

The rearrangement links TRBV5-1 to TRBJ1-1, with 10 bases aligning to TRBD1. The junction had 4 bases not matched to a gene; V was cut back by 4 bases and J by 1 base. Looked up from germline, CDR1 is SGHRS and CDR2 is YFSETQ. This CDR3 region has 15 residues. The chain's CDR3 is CASSARTGGNTEAFF. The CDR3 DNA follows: TGCGCCAGCAGCGCCCGGACAGGGGGGAACACTGAAGCTTTCTTT.